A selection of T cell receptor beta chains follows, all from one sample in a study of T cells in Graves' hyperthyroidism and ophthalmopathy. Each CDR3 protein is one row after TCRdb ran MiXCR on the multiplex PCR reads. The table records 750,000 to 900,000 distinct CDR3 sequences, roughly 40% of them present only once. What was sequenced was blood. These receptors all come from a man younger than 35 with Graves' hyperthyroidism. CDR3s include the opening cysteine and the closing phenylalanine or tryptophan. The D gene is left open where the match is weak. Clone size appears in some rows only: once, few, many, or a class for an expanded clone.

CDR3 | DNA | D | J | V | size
CASSYRGADQPQHF | TGTGCCAGCAGTTACCGGGGGGCTGATCAGCCCCAGCATTTT | . | TRBJ1-5 | TRBV6-6 | few
CASSEPSGDTEAFF | TGTGCCAGCAGTGAACCCTCCGGGGACACTGAAGCTTTCTTT | . | TRBJ1-1 | TRBV25-1 | many
CASSPPTYLAFF | TGTGCCAGTAGTCCACCGACCTACCTAGCTTTCTTT | . | TRBJ1-1 | TRBV19 | many
CSALQREGRGTQYF | TGCAGTGCTCTCCAGCGGGAGGGCCGGGGGACCCAGTACTTC | TRBD2 | TRBJ2-5 | TRBV20-1 | few
CASSYTAPGGSNQPQHF | TGTGCCAGCAGTTACACAGCCCCAGGTGGCTCCAATCAGCCCCAGCATTTT | . | TRBJ1-5 | TRBV6-5 | .
CSVQTGLNYEQYF | TGCAGTGTCCAGACGGGACTCAACTACGAGCAGTACTTC | . | TRBJ2-7 | TRBV20-1 | few
CASTGGPTEAFF | TGTGCCTCTACAGGGGGCCCCACTGAAGCTTTCTTT | TRBD1 | TRBJ1-1 | TRBV9 | .
CASRNRGRAEAFF | TGTGCCAGCCGGAATAGGGGGCGCGCTGAAGCTTTCTTT | TRBD1 | TRBJ1-1 | TRBV6-6 | .
CASSEPGSADRWSDQPQHF | TGTGCCAGCAGTGAGCCCGGTAGTGCGGACAGATGGTCGGATCAGCCCCAGCATTTT | . | TRBJ1-5 | TRBV10-3 | .
CASSAPIPGQQQETQYF | TGTGCCAGCAGCGCGCCAATTCCGGGACAGCAGCAAGAGACCCAGTACTTC | TRBD1 | TRBJ2-5 | TRBV7-9 | few
CSASGDRGNYEQYF | TGCAGTGCTAGTGGGGACAGGGGGAACTACGAGCAGTACTTC | TRBD1 | TRBJ2-7 | TRBV20-1 | .
CSASLDGAISPQHF | TGCAGTGCTAGTCTCGACGGGGCAATCAGCCCCCAGCATTTT | . | TRBJ1-5 | TRBV20-1 | many
CASSAWRGTEAFF | TGTGCCAGCAGTGCGTGGAGGGGCACTGAAGCTTTCTTT | . | TRBJ1-1 | TRBV2 | few
CASSATTSGNTGELFF | TGTGCCAGCAGCGCGACGACTAGCGGAAACACCGGGGAGCTGTTTTTT | TRBD2 | TRBJ2-2 | TRBV9 | many
CASRSIGGNTEAFF | TGTGCCAGCAGATCTATCGGAGGGAACACTGAAGCTTTCTTT | . | TRBJ1-1 | TRBV27 | .
CASSLIEAAEKLFF | TGTGCCAGCAGTTTAATCGAGGCGGCGGAAAAACTGTTTTTT | . | TRBJ1-4 | TRBV7-2 | .
CASSLGTSAEAFF | TGTGCCAGCAGCTTAGGGACATCCGCTGAAGCTTTCTTT | . | TRBJ1-1 | TRBV11-3 | few
CASSPRHGSYEQYF | TGTGCCAGCAGCCCCCGACACGGATCCTACGAGCAGTACTTC | . | TRBJ2-7 | TRBV13 | few
CASSSELDWALNGELFF | TGTGCCAGCAGCTCTGAACTTGACTGGGCCCTCAACGGGGAGCTGTTTTTT | . | TRBJ2-2 | TRBV7-6 | few
CASSHHSGRYEQYF | TGCGCCAGCAGCCATCACAGTGGCAGATACGAGCAGTACTTC | . | TRBJ2-7 | TRBV4-3 | few
CASSNPTSSETQYF | TGTGCCAGCAGCAACCCGACTAGTTCGGAGACCCAGTACTTC | . | TRBJ2-5 | TRBV11-2 | few
CSARGSGTEAFF | TGCAGTGCTAGAGGTTCGGGCACTGAAGCTTTCTTT | . | TRBJ1-1 | TRBV20-1 | many
CASSWAALDEQYF | TGTGCCAGCAGTTGGGCGGCGCTGGACGAGCAGTACTTC | . | TRBJ2-7 | TRBV12-3/TRBV12-4 | few
CASSLREDEKLFF | TGTGCCAGCAGTCTTCGGGAAGATGAAAAACTGTTTTTT | . | TRBJ1-4 | TRBV2 | .
CASSPSGTRGNTIYF | TGTGCCAGCAGCCCAAGTGGGACCCGCGGAAACACCATATATTTT | . | TRBJ1-3 | TRBV9 | few
CAISDPSRAGQETQYF | TGTGCCATCAGCGATCCTTCCAGAGCGGGCCAAGAGACCCAGTACTTC | . | TRBJ2-5 | TRBV10-3 | .
CSVEDERDYEQYF | TGCAGCGTTGAAGACGAAAGAGACTACGAGCAGTACTTC | . | TRBJ2-7 | TRBV29-1 | many
CASSIAGAPKGELFF | TGTGCCAGTAGTATAGCGGGGGCGCCGAAAGGGGAGCTGTTTTTT | . | TRBJ2-2 | TRBV19 | .
CSVEDWGDSYTF | TGCAGCGTTGAAGATTGGGGAGATAGCTACACCTTC | . | TRBJ1-2 | TRBV29-1 | many
CASSVTPEDRGSPLHF | TGTGCCAGCAGCGTGACCCCAGAGGACCGAGGCTCACCCCTCCACTTT | . | TRBJ1-6 | TRBV9 | many
CASSSDLDRGYYGYTF | TGTGCCAGCAGCTCGGACCTGGACAGGGGGTACTATGGCTACACCTTC | TRBD1 | TRBJ1-2 | TRBV7-2 | many
CASSEASGSVQYF | TGTGCCAGCAGTGAAGCTTCCGGGAGCGTACAGTACTTC | . | TRBJ2-7 | TRBV7-9 | once
CASSRSGERGWETQYF | TGTGCCAGTAGCCGCTCGGGGGAGAGGGGATGGGAGACCCAGTACTTC | . | TRBJ2-5 | TRBV19 | few
CSARDRDRGLEQYF | TGCAGTGCTAGAGACCGGGACAGGGGTCTGGAGCAGTACTTC | TRBD1 | TRBJ2-7 | TRBV20-1 | .
CASRRSAGNTGELFF | TGCGCCAGCAGGAGGTCAGCAGGGAACACCGGGGAGCTGTTTTTT | . | TRBJ2-2 | TRBV5-1 | few
CASSQKMGQGHYGYTF | TGTGCCAGCAGCCAAAAGATGGGGCAGGGGCACTATGGCTACACCTTC | . | TRBJ1-2 | TRBV11-2 | .
CASSLLGNNQPQHF | TGTGCCAGCAGCTTACTGGGAAACAATCAGCCCCAGCATTTT | . | TRBJ1-5 | TRBV7-9 | many